This T cell receptor beta chain was observed in a study of radiation and T cells in renal cell carcinoma. Study results and limitations: Baseline intratumoral clonotype presence is unknown without pretreatment biopsies.

The sample holds a few counts of this clone. What it binds is unknown. Germline assignment: CDR1 ENHRY and CDR2 SYGVKD. This CDR3 has 15 residues. The V gene end was trimmed by 4 bases and the J gene end by 0 bases; junction bases not matched to a gene: 6. Sample time point: blood 4 weeks post-SBRT, at nephrectomy. This sample's treatment: 15 Gy SBRT to primary tumor, nephrectomy 4 weeks later. This renal cell carcinoma was of the clear cell type. The data were produced by immunoSEQ multiplex PCR, yet TCRdb's version contains in-frame clones alone and is incomplete. The sample yields about 77,000 clones, over 80% seen once.

The chain recombines TRBV10-3 with TRBJ2-7, with 7 bases identical to TRBD2. This clonotype was sampled from a woman aged 55-69 years with renal cell carcinoma. This material consisted of blood, taken from a patient whose treatment included radiotherapy and nephrectomy. Here the CDR3 reads CAISGASGRSYEQYF. For the CDR3, the DNA is TGTGCCATCAGTGGGGCTAGCGGACGCTCCTACGAGCAGTACTTC.